This TCR beta chain was captured in a study of OX40 agonist ivuxolimab in advanced cancers. On this clone: The antigen is undetermined.

Enrollment shut out patients with autoimmune disease history or systemic immunosuppression. Repertoires were generated with immunoSEQ multiplex PCR, while TCRdb's copy carries only in-frame clones and drops some. The sample yields approximately 12,000 clones, about 75% seen once. Study-level results: Antigens targeted by the expanded peripheral T cells were not determined.

Germline values: CDR1 SGHKS, CDR2 YYEKEE (reference sequence). Trimming pared 6 bases from V and 8 bases from J, leaving 12 bases between. The CDR3 has 12 amino acids. This sequence originates from an adult with an advanced solid tumor such as melanoma, head and neck, liver or kidney cancer. The chain is built from TRBV5-5 and TRBJ2-1, with D hard to call. The input for sequencing was CD4+ or CD8+ T cells sorted from blood, taken in a trial of the OX40 agonist ivuxolimab. CDR3 region: CASTIGGDEQFF. As DNA, the CDR3 is TGTGCCAGCACCATTGGCGGTGATGAGCAGTTCTTC. The variable domain in full, with the rest retrieved from reference TRBV5-5 and TRBJ2-1, is DAGVTQSPTHLIKTRGQQVTLRCSPISGHKSVSWYQQVLGQGPQFIFQYYEKEERGRGNFPDRFSARQFPNYSSELNVNALLLGDSALYLCASTIGGDEQFFGPGTRLTVL.